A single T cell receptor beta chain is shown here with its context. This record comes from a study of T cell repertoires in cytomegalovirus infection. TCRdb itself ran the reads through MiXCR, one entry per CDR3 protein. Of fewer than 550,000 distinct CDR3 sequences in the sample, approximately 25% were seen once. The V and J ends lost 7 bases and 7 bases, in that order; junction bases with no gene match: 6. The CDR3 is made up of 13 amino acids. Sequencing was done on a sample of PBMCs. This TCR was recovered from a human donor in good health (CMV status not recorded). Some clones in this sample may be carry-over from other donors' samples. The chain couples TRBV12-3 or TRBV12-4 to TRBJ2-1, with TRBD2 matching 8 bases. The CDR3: CASNRGRWNEQFF. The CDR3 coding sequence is TGTGCCAGCAACCGCGGGAGGTGGAATGAGCAGTTCTTC.